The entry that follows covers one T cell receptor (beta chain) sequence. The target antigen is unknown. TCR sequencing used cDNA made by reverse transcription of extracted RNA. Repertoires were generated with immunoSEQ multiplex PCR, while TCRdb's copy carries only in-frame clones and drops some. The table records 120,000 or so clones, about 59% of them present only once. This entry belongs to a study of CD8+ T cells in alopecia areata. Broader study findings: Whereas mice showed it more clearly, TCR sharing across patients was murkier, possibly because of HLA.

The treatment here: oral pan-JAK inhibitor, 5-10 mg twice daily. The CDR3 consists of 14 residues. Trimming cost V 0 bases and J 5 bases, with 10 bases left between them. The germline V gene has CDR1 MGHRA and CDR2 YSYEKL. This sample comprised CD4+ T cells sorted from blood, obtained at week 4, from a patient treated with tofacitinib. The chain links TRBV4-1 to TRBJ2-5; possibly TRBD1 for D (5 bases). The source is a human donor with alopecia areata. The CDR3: CASSQDRGTETQYF. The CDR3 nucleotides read TGCGCCAGCAGCCAAGATAGGGGTACCGAGACCCAGTACTTC.